This T cell receptor beta chain was found in a study of blood T cell repertoires in COVID-19. Looked up from germline, CDR1 is MNHEY and CDR2 is SMNVEV (reference sequence). V shed 4 bases and J 4 bases; nucleotides not matched to a gene: 8. The CDR3 totals 15 residues. This table comes from immunoSEQ multiplex PCR, and its TCRdb copy is limited to in-frame clones, with some not included. The sample carries roughly 100,000 clones, roughly 86% recorded once. The genes are TRBV27 and TRBJ1-1; 8 bases are shared with TRBD1. This sequence originates from a woman aged 25 to 39 with acute or convalescent COVID-19. The sequenced sample was peripheral blood. CDR3 sequence reads: CASSSLDRDVTEAFF. The DNA for the CDR3 is TGTGCCAGCAGTTCCTTGGACAGGGACGTCACTGAAGCTTTCTTT.